This record covers a single TCR beta chain. This clone occurred once. Its antigen remains undetermined. No per-base quality is available; no much larger clone lies one base away. For CDR1 and CDR2, the germline V gene (reference sequence) lists SGHNT and YYREEE. Spanning cysteine to phenylalanine, the CDR3 consists of 11 amino acids. Left in the record is the CDR3 DNA by itself, 33 bases read in frame from the first base. V trim: 10 bases; J trim: 5 bases; unmatched bases: 3. The sample is drawn from a study of cytomegalovirus exposure and HLA in healthy donors (dated by TCRdb to about 2017). About the full investigation: In an earlier analysis of 450 to 750 of the donors, 250 to 350 Gb of sequence data and 117 million unique TCR beta sequences from some 170 million T cells were reported. Among roughly 400 genotyped donors of the cohort, an average of about 220,000 unique TCR beta nucleotide sequences was sequenced per donor, of which 15% to 20% were non-productive. To study patterns of TCR occurrence, a later analysis re-analyzed previously published TCR beta repertoires from several hundred donors and added high-resolution HLA genotyping. Besides the first cohort of under 700 subjects, a separate validation cohort made up of 90 to 150 different subjects was used. In a later genetic analysis, genome-wide SNP genotypes for about 55% of the 666 donors were used, and that subset was treated as a discovery cohort. Alongside the repertoire data, information on donor age, sex, ethnicity and CMV serostatus was compiled. An early release covering about 600 HLA-typed donors comprised about 320 gigabases of sequencing data and around 85 million unique TCR sequences. The genetic ancestry cluster associated with self-reported Caucasian donors included about four fifths of the roughly 360 genotyped donors. Every repertoire in the discovery cohort had been generated on one and the same sequencing platform. An earlier analysis of 500 to 650 of the donors applied high-throughput TCR beta sequencing to assess whether each TCR beta V gene segment acted as functional or pseudogenic. The number of donors typed differed by locus, with about 629-630 for A, B, C, DRB1 and DQB1, approximately 500 for DQA1, approximately 570 for DPA1, and roughly 450 for DPB1. Class I and class II HLA loci were covered by the typing at four-digit resolution. Using immunosequencing, the study profiled T cell repertoires from about 620 subjects and related those repertoires to cytomegalovirus serostatus. To predict cytomegalovirus infection status, the study brought together high-throughput TCR immunosequencing, statistical association of individual TCRs with disease status, and machine learning. Roughly five DR-DQ haplotypes were handled as single units for association and clustering because linkage in the cohort was strong. The study was designed to test whether signatures of past pathogen exposure could be identified by cataloging public T cell receptors. Rather than drawing on any new phenotypic data, the later analysis identified candidate immune exposures from TCR beta sequences and the way those sequences occurred across donors. Overall study results and their limits: Cytomegalovirus status was reported to be diagnosed by the classifier with high specificity and sensitivity in both the original and validation cohorts. Because HLA typing was missing for some donors at each locus, association tests included only the typed subset. In vitro tests confirmed that a few of the cytomegalovirus-associated TCR beta chains recognize cytomegalovirus antigens. Compared with the roughly 670-donor mean, donors in an Asian-associated ancestry cluster had fewer N-insertions in productive TCRs, according to a later genetic analysis. In a later analysis, TCR association rates were found to vary across HLA loci, with the most associated TCRs seen for DRB1 alleles and the fewest for HLA-C alleles. Across donors, most TCR sequences were observed very rarely, whereas some public TCRs were present in many individuals. CMV serostatus was the only immune exposure information available for the cohort. Specific HLA alleles were associated with 15,000 to 20,000 TCR beta sequences at a false discovery rate of 0.05 in a later analysis. The presence/absence analyses assumed that sequencing depth was roughly uniform across donors, and that assumption may not be true. Some IMGT-functional V segments, including TRBV6-2 and TRBV6-3, could not be told apart with the 87-base-pair reads, so those segments were excluded. Several of the top co-occurrence clusters appeared to be linked to parvovirus B19, influenza, CMV and Epstein-Barr virus, according to a later analysis. In the study, around 150 TCR beta chains were listed as associated with cytomegalovirus. In a later analysis, HLA-associated TCR beta chains showed more clonal expansion and lower generation probabilities than non-associated chains that were equally common. When HLA alleles, especially DR and DQ, strongly co-occurred, TCR associations were difficult to assign to individual alleles. According to the authors, the approach could potentially be generalized to other disease states and immunological phenotypes. This cohort had only TCR beta chains sequenced, and the lack of alpha or paired-chain data limited which features could be detected. A further reported finding was that TCR beta sequences accurately predicted the HLA-A and HLA-B alleles for most subjects in the first cohort. Because counts were too low, seventeen rarely observed V segments, including chromosome 9 orphons, were left out of the earlier analysis of 587 of the donors. A later genetic analysis associated a missense DCLRE1C variant with V-gene and J-gene trimming of TCR beta chains, and an independent cohort replicated the association. A cluster of highly shared sequence variants was judged likely to be a technical artifact of the sequencing pipeline. Linkage disequilibrium might explain the correlated functional status among segregating V segments, but an unknown experimental factor could not be ruled out. In an earlier analysis of more than 500 of the donors, most TCR beta V segments appeared in productive rearrangements about 87% or about 30% of the time, broadly matching IMGT annotations. According to a later analysis, most CMV-associated TCR beta chains appeared to be HLA-restricted, and the HLA associations seemed to be driven largely by CMV exposure.

In total, roughly 670 healthy bone marrow donors made up the cohort. Cohort members were all nominally healthy when sampled, although unrecorded immune exposures were likely present. The donor tested CMV seropositive, placing the donor among the 289 seropositive members of the cohort. Every donor gave a peripheral blood sample, and the peripheral blood mononuclear cells from that sample were used for TCR beta sequencing. Genomic DNA extraction from the blood cell samples was performed with the Qiagen DNeasy Blood Extraction Kit. Library preparation used the immunoSEQ multiplex PCR assay. For the multiplex PCR, a mixture combining 60 forward primers for TCR Vbeta segments and 13 reverse primers for TCR Jbeta segments was used. Amplification of the CDR3 region of rearranged TCR beta genes was performed with a multiplex PCR assay on genomic DNA. On the Illumina HiSeq System, the amplified TCR beta libraries were sequenced as 87-base-pair reads. The authors' analysis ran thus. In a later analysis, roughly 80 million unique TCR beta chains were counted across the roughly 670 repertoires, and roughly 11 million of these chains were shared by at least two donors. To remove PCR and sequencing errors, raw reads were error-corrected and collapsed into unique sequences using a nearest-neighbor algorithm that merged closely related sequences. To assign V, D and J gene segments, CDR3 sequences were aligned to IMGT reference sequences. For a sequence to be retained, a match of at least six nucleotides to both a V gene segment and a J gene segment was required. Rearrangements were classified as productive when the CDR3 lacked stop codons and remained in frame with V and J, and all other rearrangements were classified as non-productive. CDR3 was defined according to IMGT convention as the region running from the second conserved V-encoded cysteine to the conserved J-encoded phenylalanine. Sequences without an unambiguous match to a single V gene segment were excluded from the earlier analysis of 587 of the donors. In an earlier analysis of more than 500 of the donors, a V segment was called functional when productive rearrangements were above 56.7%, and segregating when the standard deviation between donors exceeded 5%. A statistical classification framework was developed to diagnose cytomegalovirus status using the catalog of TCR beta chain sequences. In a later analysis, TCR nucleotide sequences were compared against IMGT/GENE-DB human TR gene sequences so that V and J genes could be assigned. Using the TCRdist pipeline, a later analysis assigned CDR3 sequences along with most-parsimonious VDJ recombination scenarios. A later analysis defined each TCR beta chain by its CDR3 amino acid sequence plus V-gene family, and excluded reads lacking a unique V-gene family. To address suspected cross-contamination and a sequencing artifact, a later analysis removed 592 highly shared, low-generation-probability nucleotide sequences. A later analysis calculated a clonal expansion index for each public chain from normalized within-repertoire ranks of inferred template counts. Generation probabilities in a later analysis came from a VDJ recombination model fitted to out-of-frame rearrangements, and those results were checked against IGoR. In a later analysis, TCR-TCR, TCR-HLA and TCR-CMV co-occurrence was scored with hypergeometric tests, and a repertoire-size bias correction was applied to TCR pairs. To estimate false discovery rates, a later analysis permuted the HLA or CMV assignments 20 times. In a later analysis, co-occurring TCRs were grouped using DBSCAN, and TCRdist sequence similarity was added for clustering within HLA-allele-positive subsets. Co-occurrence clustering excluded repertoires with fewer than 30,000 or more than 120,000 public chains, plus five with anomalous nucleotide sharing. TCRdb obtained this table from immuneACCESS and retained in-frame rearrangements with V and J assigned. These tables miss some clones; where compared with another copy, unresolved V genes account for less than half of the shortfall, and the remainder is unexplained. The DNA was the basis for D and trimming; V, J and clone size are from that table. Across this sample there are roughly 140,000 clones, with roughly 80% seen only once. The ten biggest clones cover about 3% of the sample.

This TCR derives from a man aged 35-49 years in good health and CMV-seropositive. Specimen: PBMCs. The rearranged chain carries TRBV5-4 and TRBJ2-1, and TRBD1 matches 7 of the central bases. The encoded CDR3 is CAGQVDNEQFF. The base sequence is TGTGCCGGACAGGTTGACAATGAGCAGTTCTTC.